The 10 T cell receptor beta chains below all came from one sample that was sequenced in a study of blood T cell repertoires in COVID-19. The repertoire was sequenced with immunoSEQ multiplex PCR; TCRdb's copy has only in-frame clones and lacks some. Here the sample spans 200,000 to 250,000 clones, about 82% being singletons. Sequenced: peripheral blood. The receptors shown here come from an elderly woman with acute or convalescent COVID-19.

The rearrangement links TRBV19 to TRBJ2-6; D is possibly TRBD1 (5 bases). CDR3 length: 15 amino acids. Germline V lookup: CDR1 LNHDA, CDR2 SQIVND (reference sequence). Trimming took 2 bases from V and 1 from J, leaving 6 bases between them. The DNA of the CDR3 is TGTGCCAGTAGTATACCAGGGTCTGGGGCCAACGTCCTGACTTTC. It translates to CASSIPGSGANVLTF. The variable domain in full, completed from reference TRBV19 and TRBJ2-6, reads DGGITQSPKYLFRKEGQNVTLSCEQNLNHDAMYWYRQDPGQGLRLIYYSQIVNDFQKGDIAEGYSVSREKKESFPLTVTSAQKNPTAFYLCASSIPGSGANVLTFGAGSRLTVL.

The chain joins TRBV7-9 to TRBJ1-1, with D tentatively TRBD1 (5 bases). Germline assignment: CDR1 SEHNR and CDR2 FQNEAQ (reference sequence). Trimming left V 9 bases short and J 0 bases short, with 8 bases between. There are 12 residues in the CDR3. This CDR3 is CASRDLNTEAFF. As DNA, the CDR3 is TGTGCCAGTAGGGACTTGAACACTGAAGCTTTCTTT.

This clone was counted a single time. The chain joins TRBV10-3 to TRBJ1-1; no reliable D call. The CDR3 contains 14 residues. CDR1 is ENHRY, CDR2 SYGVKD, per germline. The V end lost 0 bases, the J end lost 6 bases, and 11 bases lay between the germline ends. In nucleotides, the CDR3 is TGTGCCATCAGTGAGTCGACTCAACCTCCTGAAGCTTTCTTT. Amino acids: CAISESTQPPEAFF.

Concerning this clone itself: Other DNA sequences in the sample encode the same CDR3. This rearrangement joins TRBV6-5 to TRBJ2-7, with 8 nucleotides matching TRBD1. From germline, CDR1 is MNHEY and CDR2 SVGAGI. Trimming cost V 5 bases and J 2 bases; bases outside gene matches: 2. This CDR3 is 13 amino acids long. In DNA form, the CDR3 reads TGTGCCAGCAGTAGGACAGGGACCTACGAGCAGTACTTC. As protein: CASSRTGTYEQYF.

The chain employs TRBV28 and TRBJ2-1; D possibly corresponds to TRBD2 (5 bases). The CDR3 runs 12 residues. Looked up from germline, CDR1 is MDHEN and CDR2 is SYDVKM. V lost 2 bases and J lost 10, with 9 bases in between. CDR3 sequence reads: CASSLIGGEQFF. Here the CDR3 DNA reads TGTGCCAGCAGTTTAATAGGCGGGGAGCAGTTCTTC.

The chain has TRBV5-1 and TRBJ2-5, with a possible D match to TRBD2 (5 bases). Germline CDR1 is SGHRS and CDR2 is YFSETQ. The CDR3 is 15 amino acids. V was pared by 2 bases and J by 0 bases, with 11 bases between. DNA for the CDR3: TGCGCCAGCAGCTTTGACGAGGGAAACCAAGAGACCCAGTACTTC. Translated: CASSFDEGNQETQYF.

V usage is TRBV5-1 and J usage is TRBJ2-2; 10 bases match TRBD2. CDR1 is SGHRS and CDR2 is YFSETQ in the germline V gene. The CDR3 loop spans 18 amino acids. The V segment lost 5 bases and the J segment 4 bases; nucleotides outside the gene matches: 14. As DNA, the CDR3 is TGCGCCAGCAGGGGACTAGCGAGAGAATGGGGGCGCACCGGGGAGCTGTTTTTT. Its protein is CASRGLAREWGRTGELFF.

This chain uses TRBV27 with TRBJ1-2; maybe TRBD1 (6 bases). V gave up 2 bases and J gave up 7 bases, with 14 bases separating them. This CDR3 is built from 14 residues. Looked up from germline, CDR1 is MNHEY and CDR2 is SMNVEV (reference sequence). DNA for the CDR3: TGTGCCAGCAGTTTAGAACAGGGCCTGGGTGGCTACACCTTC. Protein sequence: CASSLEQGLGGYTF.

The chain recombines TRBV7-9 with TRBJ2-2, with 9 bases identical to TRBD1. The CDR3 is made up of 15 amino acids. V shed 3 bases, J shed 5 bases, and the junction held 4 bases outside the gene matches. CDR1 and CDR2 from the germline V gene are SEHNR and FQNEAQ (reference sequence). This chain's CDR3 is CASSFGTGITGELFF. Written as DNA, the CDR3 is TGTGCCAGCAGCTTTGGGACAGGGATAACCGGGGAGCTGTTTTTT. Supplemented by reference TRBV7-9 and TRBJ2-2, the full variable domain reads DTGVSQNPRHKITKRGQNVTFRCDPISEHNRLYWYRQTLGQGPEFLTYFQNEAQLEKSRLLSDRFSAERPKGSFSTLEIQRTEQGDSAMYLCASSFGTGITGELFFGEGSRLTVL.

The DNA of the CDR3 is TGTGCCAGCAGTTCCGGGTGGGAGACCCAGTACTTC. This encodes CASSSGWETQYF. The gene calls are TRBV6-6 and TRBJ2-5; D remains ambiguous. Trimming took 4 bases from V and 5 from J, leaving 8 bases between them. CDR3 size: 12 residues. The germline gives CDR1 MNHNY, CDR2 SVGAGI (reference sequence).